One TCR beta chain is described in this entry. The data belong to a study of radiation and T cells in renal cell carcinoma. TCRdb's copy holds only in-frame clones and misses some; the assay was immunoSEQ multiplex PCR. Among roughly 140,000 clones listed, 87% were seen once. Regarding time point: blood 2 weeks post-SBRT. Treatment meaning: 15 Gy SBRT to primary tumor, nephrectomy 4 weeks later. Clear cell pathology was present in this patient's renal cell carcinoma. The specimen comprised blood, sampled from a patient whose treatment included radiotherapy and nephrectomy. This TCR derives from a woman aged 50 to 65 with renal cell carcinoma.

The CDR3 bases are TGTGCCAGTAGTCACGGACAGGGGGGGGCTTTCTTT. Translated: CASSHGQGGAFF. The V call is TRBV19, the J call TRBJ1-1; 10 nucleotides align to TRBD1. Germline V gives CDR1 LNHDA, CDR2 SQIVND (reference sequence). The CDR3 loop spans 12 amino acids. The V and J ends lost 5 bases and 11 bases, in that order; junction bases with no gene match: 5.